This TCR beta chain was found in a study of vaccination and CD4 T cells after COVID-19 (dated by TCRdb to about 2022). Turning to the overall study: In the convalescent cohort there were six males and four females, among whom were two Hispanic individuals, seven Caucasians, two Asians and one multiracial person. Post-COVID blood samples were collected from convalescent patients a median of roughly 100 days after diagnosis, with a range of about 30 to 161 days. At the TCR clonotype level, an earlier paper using these donors assessed memory CD4+ T cell crossreactivity between SARS-CoV-2 and common cold coronavirus spike proteins. Two doses of either the Pfizer-BioNTech BNT162b2 vaccine (n=8) or the Moderna mRNA-1273 vaccine (n=2) were administered to participants. Post-vaccine blood samples were collected a median of 72 days after the second vaccine dose, ranging from about 13 to 250 days. In control cultures, a CEFX viral epitope pool was used as positive control, an HIV-1 Nef peptide pool was used as negative control, or no peptide was added. Overlapping spike peptide pools from SARS-CoV-2 and from the common cold coronaviruses HCoV-NL63, HCoV-OC43 and HCoV-229E were used as culture stimuli. In approximately eleven COVID-19 convalescent patients and a few infection-naive healthy vaccine recipients, the spike-specific CD4+ TCR repertoire before mRNA vaccination was compared with the repertoire after mRNA vaccination.

The sample's treatment or condition label, in plain terms: roughly 11-day PBMC culture with coronavirus spike peptide pools or control peptides (ViraFEST assay). CD4+ T cells from unexposed donors were collected before the COVID-19 pandemic (2011-2018). To expand antigen-specific T cells with peptide pools and then pick out the expanded clonotypes through TCR sequencing, the study relied on the ViraFEST assay. Under 2.5 million PBMCs per well were cultured in IMDM with roughly 5% human AB serum and approximately 10 IU/ml IL-2, plus 10 ug/ml peptide pools. On days 3 and 7, half of the culture medium was replaced with fresh IL-2-containing medium. Once the cells had been in culture for over nine days, the EasySep CD4+ T cell isolation kit was used to isolate CD4+ T cells by negative selection. As cell numbers permitted, CD4+ T cells from unexposed donors were tested for reactivity to SARS-CoV-2 S and N and to four common cold coronavirus spike pools. Ficoll-Paque Plus gradient centrifugation was used to isolate PBMCs from whole blood, and the isolated PBMCs were then either used fresh or cryopreserved at -140C. Triplicate wells were generally used for each culture condition. Leukapheresis product for the unexposed donors was purchased commercially.

The CDR3, from cysteine to phenylalanine, totals 10 residues. Just the 30-base CDR3 DNA is kept, in frame starting at base 1. V loses 6 bases at its end and J loses 8 bases; junction bases beyond the gene matches: 0. CDR1 and CDR2 were assigned from the germline V gene as MNHNS and SASEGT. Paper-wide results and their limitations: Although the median number of SARS-CoV-2-reactive clonotypes went up from around 20 after infection to 30 to 45 after vaccination, the increase was not significant. Among the post-vaccine SARS-CoV-2-reactive clones in convalescent patients, a median 86.3% showed up only after vaccination, which suggests vaccine-specific priming. Of the vaccine-specific clones found in convalescent patients, nearly all (304 of 307) were mono-reactive for SARS-CoV-2 spike instead of being cross-reactive with common cold coronaviruses. The study included relatively few convalescent patients and did not analyze early timepoints after natural infection.

Concerning this clonotype: Its antigen is currently not known. No base qualities exist here, and no much larger clone lies one base off it.

Library prep was done by PCR. DNA from cultured CD4+ T cells underwent TCR sequencing with the Oncomine TCR Beta short-read assay at the Johns Hopkins FTIC core. The QIAamp micro DNA kit was used to extract genomic DNA from the cultured CD4+ T cells. Oncomine TCR Beta libraries from cultured CD4+ T cells were pooled with unique dual indexes and sequenced on an Illumina iSeq 100. As for how the authors treated the data: Non-productive sequences were filtered out, and CDR3s that did not start with C, did not end with F or W, or were shorter than 7 amino acids were discarded. Antigen-specific clonotypes were identified using the MANAFEST web application through comparison of peptide-stimulated wells with reference and other culture wells. An FDR below 0.05, an odds ratio above 5, and a productive frequency above 0.1% in at least two of three replicate wells were required for clones to be considered positive. A clonotype counted as cross-reactive if it showed significant expansion both in the SARS-CoV-2 spike wells and in at least one common cold coronavirus spike condition. Similarity between CDR3 sequences was evaluated in R version 3.6.1 using Levenshtein distances (stringdist) and unrooted phylogenetic trees (ape). The public sequencing data were trimmed at Q25 with fastp and processed into clonotypes with MiXCR by TCRdb, which kept only in-frame beta chains. Every distinct CDR3 protein forms one entry, paired with its most common genes and DNA. TCRdb's processing, not the study's, gives the V and J calls here. Here the sample has approximately 6,600 distinct CDR3 sequences; approximately 51% occur a single time. Jointly, the top ten make up around two fifths of the sample.

The source of this sequence is a human donor in good health. Source material: CD4+ T cells from blood, cultured in vitro. The chain was built from TRBV6-1 and TRBJ1-1; 7 bases in the junction line up with TRBD1. For the CDR3, the sequence is CASRQGEAFF. The DNA sequence follows: TGTGCCAGCAGACAGGGGGAAGCTTTCTTT.